This TCR beta chain was recovered during a study of T cell responses to AZD1222 COVID-19 vaccine. Regarding the study as a whole: Compared with day 0, the breadth and depth of the Spike-specific TCR repertoire rose significantly after two doses of AZD1222. Baseline testing showed seropositivity in only six AZD1222 recipients. Unmutated variant regions are reportedly the target of nearly half of TCRs that are spike-specific. White British ancestry dominated among donors, who included more females, and clonal diversity was possibly underestimated.

This CDR3 has 14 amino acids. Trimming pared 4 bases from V and 1 base from J, leaving 7 bases between. From germline, CDR1 is SGHTA and CDR2 FQGNSA. The repertoire was sequenced with immunoSEQ multiplex PCR; TCRdb's copy has only in-frame clones and lacks some. The table lists under 130,000 clones, approximately 90% of them singletons. This clone was seen just once. Its antigen remains unidentified. The sequence came from an adult in good health. V usage is TRBV7-2 and J usage is TRBJ2-2, with D maybe TRBD2 (5 bases). Sample: peripheral blood, taken on day 0 of AZD1222 vaccination. This CDR3 is CASSSSGNTGELFF. Here the CDR3 DNA reads TGTGCCAGCAGCTCAAGCGGGAACACCGGGGAGCTGTTTTTT.